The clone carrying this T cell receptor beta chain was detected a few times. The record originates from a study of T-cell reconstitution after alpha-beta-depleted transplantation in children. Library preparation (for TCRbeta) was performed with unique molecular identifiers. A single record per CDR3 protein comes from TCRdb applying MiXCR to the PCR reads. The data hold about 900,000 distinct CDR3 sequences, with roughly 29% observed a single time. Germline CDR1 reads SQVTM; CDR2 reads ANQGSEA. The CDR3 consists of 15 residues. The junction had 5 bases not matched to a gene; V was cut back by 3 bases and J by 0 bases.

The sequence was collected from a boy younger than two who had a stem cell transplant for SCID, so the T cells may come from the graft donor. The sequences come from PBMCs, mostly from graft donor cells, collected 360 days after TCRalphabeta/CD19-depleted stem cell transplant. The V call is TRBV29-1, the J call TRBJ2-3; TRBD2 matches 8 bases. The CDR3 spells CSVDPQRGSTDTQYF. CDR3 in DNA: TGCAGCGTTGATCCCCAGCGGGGGAGCACAGATACGCAGTATTTT.